This T cell receptor beta chain was found in a study of cytomegalovirus exposure and HLA in healthy donors. The PCR was carried out with 60 Vbeta primers and 13 Jbeta primers. Sequencing was performed with immunoSEQ multiplex PCR; in TCRdb, only in-frame clones are kept and a portion is missing. The data show 160,000 or so clones, with over 70% seen just once and approximately 1.5% held by the top ten. Regarding this clone: Antigen: not known.

Donors had nominal health at sampling but likely had unrecorded immune exposures. The study's findings and limits: Later analysis indicated greater clonal expansion among HLA-associated TCR beta chains than among equally common other chains. Analyzed later, association rates of TCRs varied across HLA loci, with DRB1 most and HLA-C fewest.

Sequencing was carried out using PBMCs. The TCR originated in a woman under 30 in good health and CMV-seronegative.

This CDR3 reads CASSQTSGGPYEQYF. The CDR3 DNA is TGTGCCAGCAGCCAAACTAGCGGGGGCCCCTACGAGCAGTACTTC. This chain connects TRBV11-2 to TRBJ2-7; TRBD2 matches at 11 bases. The CDR3 runs to 15 residues. Germline V CDR1 and CDR2: SGHAT, FQNNGV. V lost 5 bases, J lost 2 bases, and 5 bases stayed unmatched. Looking up the rest from reference TRBV11-2 and TRBJ2-7 gives the full variable domain: EAGVAQSPRYKIIEKRQSVAFWCNPISGHATLYWYQQILGQGPKLLIQFQNNGVVDDSQLPKDRFSAERLKGVDSTLKIQPAKLEDSAVYLCASSQTSGGPYEQYFGPGTRLTVT.